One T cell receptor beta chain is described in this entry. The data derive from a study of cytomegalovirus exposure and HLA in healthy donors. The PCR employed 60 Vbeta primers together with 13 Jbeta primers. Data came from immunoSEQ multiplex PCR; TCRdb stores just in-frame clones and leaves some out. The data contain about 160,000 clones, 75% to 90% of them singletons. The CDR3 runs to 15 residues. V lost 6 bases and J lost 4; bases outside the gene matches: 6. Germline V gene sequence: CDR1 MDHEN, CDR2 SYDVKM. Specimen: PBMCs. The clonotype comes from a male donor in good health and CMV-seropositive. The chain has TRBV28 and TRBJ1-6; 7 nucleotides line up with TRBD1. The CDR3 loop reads CASSFSGGYNSPLHF. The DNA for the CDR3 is TGTGCCAGCAGCTTTTCAGGGGGGTATAATTCACCCCTCCACTTT.